This note documents a single TCR beta chain sequence. Original methodology: Reference gene primers were amplified, and this amplification served to estimate nucleated cell counts. Sequenced by immunoSEQ multiplex PCR; TCRdb stores in-frame clones only, minus some. V and J calls and clone size are as listed in that table; D and trimming were resolved from the DNA. The table shows 70,000 to 75,000 clones, with around 80% occurring only once. The sample is drawn from a study of blood T cell repertoires in COVID-19. Study-level information: Material from acute and convalescent COVID-19 was sourced from the United States, Italy and Spain.

The CDR3 totals 14 residues. Germline values: CDR1 LGHDT, CDR2 YNNKEL (reference sequence). The V end was cut by 6 bases, the J end by 4 bases, with 12 bases between. Specimen: peripheral blood. The V call is TRBV3-1 (or the pseudogene TRBV3-2), the J call TRBJ2-2, with D possibly matching TRBD1 (7 bases). The sequence was collected from a woman older than 75 with active or convalescent COVID-19. The CDR3 region has the DNA TGTGCCAGCAGGGAGGGGGCCGGCACCGGGGAGCTGTTTTTT. Translating gives CASREGAGTGELFF.